A single sample is the source of the 29 T cell receptor beta chains below, sequenced in a study of T cell clonotyping in hematopoietic cell transplantation. The repertoire was sequenced with immunoSEQ multiplex PCR; TCRdb's copy has only in-frame clones and lacks some. Seen here are tens of thousands of clones, approximately 81% observed once, and the top ten hold approximately 2.8%. Time point described: recipient sample about 28 days before transplant, after cytoreduction. Sequences were derived from peripheral blood mononuclear cells, sampled before stem cell transplant. Receptor source: a man aged 55 to 69 with acute myeloid leukemia. Some clones in this sample may be carry-over from other donors' samples.

This chain joins TRBV6-5 and TRBJ1-6, with D uncertain. Trimming pared 5 bases from V and 6 bases from J, leaving 8 bases between. This CDR3 has 13 amino acids. Germline CDR1 MNHEY, CDR2 SVGAGI. This CDR3 reads CASSNGPNSPLHF. Written as DNA, the CDR3 is TGTGCCAGCAGTAATGGCCCTAATTCACCCCTCCACTTT.

J is TRBJ1-4 and V is TRBV19; TRBD1 aligns across 9 bases. This CDR3 is built from 17 residues. With 6 bases clipped from V and 2 bases from J, the junction kept 10 bases outside the gene matches. Germline loops: CDR1 LNHDA, CDR2 SQIVND (reference sequence). The CDR3 region is CASSRGQGRGTNEKLFF. The CDR3 DNA is TGTGCCAGTAGCCGCGGACAGGGGCGCGGCACTAATGAAAAACTGTTTTTT.

The V and J genes are TRBV11-3 and TRBJ2-2; D remains unclear. V lost 3 bases, J lost 0 bases, and 8 bases lay in between. In germline, CDR1 is SGHNT, CDR2 YENEEA. This CDR3 contains 15 residues. CDR3 nucleotides: TGTGCCAGCAGCTTTTCCCTGGCGAACACCGGGGAGCTGTTTTTT. This sequence encodes CASSFSLANTGELFF.

The gene calls are TRBV7-9 and TRBJ1-1; D is unclear. The germline CDR1 and CDR2 sequences are SEHNR and FQNEAQ (reference sequence). Trimming pared 5 bases from V and 5 bases from J, leaving 15 bases between. The CDR3 is 14 residues long. The CDR3 region has the DNA TGTGCCAGCAGCAAACCACAAGCCGGTACTGAAGCTTTCTTT. Protein product: CASSKPQAGTEAFF.

The chain links TRBV4-2 to TRBJ2-7; TRBD1 is a possible D gene (7 bases). This CDR3 contains 15 residues. V shed 4 bases and J shed 4 bases, with 17 bases lying between them. CDR1 is LGHNA and CDR2 is YNFKEQ in the germline V gene. DNA for the CDR3: TGTGCCAGCAGCCCCTCAGGGGGGTCGTTATACGAGCAGTACTTC. This sequence encodes CASSPSGGSLYEQYF.

This chain uses TRBV7-3 with TRBJ1-2; the D is unclear. The V end lost 0 bases, the J end lost 6 bases, and 8 bases lay between the germline ends. CDR3 length equals 13 residues. Germline V lookup: CDR1 SGHTA, CDR2 FQGTGA. The CDR3 reads CASSLTGEDGYTF. As DNA, the CDR3 is TGTGCCAGCAGCTTAACCGGGGAGGATGGCTACACCTTC.

This clone is a singleton in its sample. The chain combines TRBV4-1 with TRBJ1-3; D is possibly TRBD1 (6 bases). Trimming removed 0 bases at V and 9 bases at J, with 15 bases between. CDR3 length equals 15 residues. CDR1 and CDR2 from the germline V gene are MGHRA and YSYEKL. The CDR3 sequence: CASSQDPEQGRTIYF. The CDR3 nucleotides read TGCGCCAGCAGCCAAGATCCTGAACAGGGTCGCACCATATATTTT.

This chain uses TRBV11-2 with TRBJ2-7; D not certain. The CDR3 covers 14 residues. V lost 2 bases and J 3 bases, leaving 11 bases between the germline ends. Germline V gene sequence: CDR1 SGHAT, CDR2 FQNNGV. The CDR3 DNA is TGTGCCAGCAGCTTAACGAGCCCAAACTACGAGCAGTACTTC. Translating gives CASSLTSPNYEQYF.

The chain couples TRBV27 to TRBJ1-1; D not certain. Germline V gene data show CDR1 as MNHEY and CDR2 as SMNVEV (reference sequence). This CDR3 spans 16 amino acids. V dropped 8 bases and J dropped 5 bases, with 24 bases sitting between them. CDR3 sequence (DNA): TGTGCCAGCTCCGTCGGGAGGTATTCGAAAGGGACTGAAGCTTTCTTT. Amino acids: CASSVGRYSKGTEAFF.

The genes are TRBV7-6 and TRBJ2-1; TRBD2 aligns across 11 bases. The CDR3 totals 15 residues. With V trimmed by 1 base and J by 7 bases, 3 bases remained unmatched. Germline values: CDR1 SGHVS, CDR2 FNYEAQ. Here the CDR3 DNA reads TGTGCCAGCAGCTTAGTAGCGGGGGGGGGTAATGAGCAGTTCTTC. Translation gives CASSLVAGGGNEQFF.

The chain couples TRBV4-2 to TRBJ1-3; TRBD1 matches at 7 bases. Trimming removed 2 bases from V and 11 bases from J; junction bases left unmatched: 9. The CDR3 is 14 amino acids. Germline lookup yields CDR1 LGHNA and CDR2 YNFKEQ. Here the CDR3 reads CASSQQGGPRPIYF. The DNA for the CDR3 is TGTGCCAGCAGCCAACAGGGGGGTCCGAGACCCATATATTTT.

This rearrangement joins TRBV11-2 to TRBJ2-7; no clear D gene. Germline V gene data show CDR1 as SGHAT and CDR2 as FQNNGV. CDR3 length: 15 residues. V was trimmed by 4 bases and J by 5 bases, leaving 18 bases between them. For the CDR3, the DNA is TGTGCCAGCAGCTCCCCGGACCTACAGTGGAACGAGCAGTACTTC. Its protein product is CASSSPDLQWNEQYF.

V is TRBV11-2 and J is TRBJ1-2; tentatively, D is TRBD1 (6 bases). V lost 4 bases, J lost 3 bases, and 12 bases lay in between. The CDR3 runs 14 residues. The germline V gene has CDR1 SGHAT and CDR2 FQNNGV. The CDR3 DNA follows: TGTGCCAGCAGCTCATCGACAGGTCACTATGGCTACACCTTC. Residues: CASSSSTGHYGYTF.

The CDR3 region has the DNA TGTGCCAGCAGCTTACAACCAGGGGGGTACGAGCAGTACTTC. Protein: CASSLQPGGYEQYF. The chain employs TRBV11-1 and TRBJ2-7; maybe TRBD1 (7 bases). CDR1 SGHAT and CDR2 FQDESV come from the germline V gene (reference sequence). V lost 2 bases and J lost 4, with 12 bases in between. The CDR3 has 14 amino acids. Combining the CDR3 with reference TRBV11-1 and TRBJ2-7 gives the whole variable domain EAEVAQSPRYKITEKSQAVAFWCDPISGHATLYWYRQILGQGPELLVQFQDESVVDDSQLPKDRFSAERLKGVDSTLKIQPAELGDSAMYLCASSLQPGGYEQYFGPGTRLTVT.

The chain couples TRBV5-1 to TRBJ2-1, with no clear D. The V gene lost 5 bases and the J gene lost 0 bases, with 3 bases spanning the gap. Germline V CDR1 and CDR2: SGHRS, YFSETQ. The CDR3 is 12 amino acids. CDR3 nucleotide sequence: TGCGCCAGCAGGTTCTCCTACAATGAGCAGTTCTTC. Translation gives CASRFSYNEQFF.

The rearrangement uses TRBV6-1 and TRBJ2-7; no clear D gene. V was trimmed by 1 base and J by 8 bases, leaving 15 bases between them. Germline V gene data show CDR1 as MNHNS and CDR2 as SASEGT. This CDR3 spans 14 amino acids. The CDR3 spells CASSEGPDSLKQYF. The CDR3 DNA reads TGTGCCAGCAGTGAAGGCCCAGATTCATTGAAGCAGTACTTC.

The rearrangement links TRBV18 to TRBJ2-2; no firm D call. This CDR3 has 12 amino acids. V was clipped by 1 base and J by 8 bases, with 5 bases between them. The germline V gene encodes CDR1 KGHSH and CDR2 LQKENI. CDR3 nucleotides: TGTGCCAGCTCACCACAGGGAGGGGAGCTGTTTTTT. Residues: CASSPQGGELFF.

This chain uses TRBV5-1 with TRBJ2-3; no firm D call. V was cut by 4 bases and J by 0 bases, with 9 bases left in between. Germline values: CDR1 SGHRS, CDR2 YFSETQ. The CDR3 covers 14 residues. DNA for the CDR3: TGCGCCAGCAGCCCGACACGAAGCACAGATACGCAGTATTTT. It specifies CASSPTRSTDTQYF.

V and J are TRBV4-2 and TRBJ1-5; maybe TRBD1 (5 bases). This CDR3 is 15 amino acids long. V shed 3 bases and J shed 1 base, with 10 bases lying between them. The germline V gene has CDR1 LGHNA and CDR2 YNFKEQ. In DNA form, the CDR3 reads TGTGCCAGCAGCCATCCCCGGGACAGCAATCAGCCCCAGCATTTT. Protein sequence: CASSHPRDSNQPQHF.

The chain links TRBV27 to TRBJ2-3, with D possibly called TRBD1 or TRBD2 (5 bases each). Trimming stripped 4 bases from V and 6 bases from J, with 5 bases between. The V gene's germline CDR1 is MNHEY and CDR2 SMNVEV (reference sequence). This CDR3 spans 11 amino acids. CDR3 in DNA: TGTGCCAGCAGTTGGGGGGATACGCAGTATTTT. Encoded protein: CASSWGDTQYF.

The gene calls are TRBV28 and TRBJ1-2, with D possibly TRBD1 on 5 matching bases. Germline V gene lookup returns CDR1 MDHEN and CDR2 SYDVKM. V lost 5 bases to trimming and J lost 7 bases, with 14 bases between them. The CDR3 has 13 residues. The CDR3 is CASSPPGGGGYTF. The CDR3 DNA reads TGTGCCAGCAGTCCGCCGGGGGGGGGTGGCTACACCTTC.

The V and J genes are TRBV19 and TRBJ2-7; TRBD1 aligns across 10 bases. The CDR3 spans 16 residues. Germline V CDR1 and CDR2: LNHDA, SQIVND (reference sequence). Trimming cost V 6 bases and J 7 bases; bases outside gene matches: 15. Written as DNA, the CDR3 is TGTGCCAGTAGGGAAACCGGGACAGGGGCCCGCGGGGAGCAGTACTTC. Translated: CASRETGTGARGEQYF.

This clone was picked up one time. The chain links TRBV21-1 to TRBJ1-5; TRBD1 is the table's D call, not checked against the DNA. TRBV21-1 is an annotated pseudogene. The CDR3 runs 14 residues. The CDR3 DNA is TGTGCCAGCAGACCGGGACAGGGCAATCAGCCCCAGCATTTT. Protein product: CASRPGQGNQPQHF.

The count of this clone is one. V and J are TRBV7-2 and TRBJ1-6; the match to TRBD1 covers 7 bases. The CDR3 has 15 residues. Losses at the gene ends were 2 bases for V and 5 bases for J; bases not matched to a gene: 3. Per germline, CDR1 SGHTA and CDR2 FQGNSA. CDR3 sequence: CASSLIGQDNSPLHF. DNA for the CDR3: TGTGCCAGCAGCTTAATAGGACAGGATAATTCACCCCTCCACTTT. Looking up the rest from reference TRBV7-2 and TRBJ1-6 gives the full variable domain: GAGVSQSPSNKVTEKGKDVELRCDPISGHTALYWYRQSLGQGLEFLIYFQGNSAPDKSGLPSDRFSAERTGGSVSTLTIQRTQQEDSAVYLCASSLIGQDNSPLHFGNGTRLTVT.

This clone occurred once. The chain couples TRBV7-2 to TRBJ2-2, with D possibly matching TRBD2 (6 bases). CDR1 and CDR2 from the germline V gene are SGHTA and FQGNSA. V was pared by 3 bases and J by 0 bases, with 11 bases between. This CDR3 is 16 amino acids long. The DNA for the CDR3 is TGTGCCAGCAGCTTCGGGGGTACTACGAACACCGGGGAGCTGTTTTTT. Residues: CASSFGGTTNTGELFF.

In its sample, this clone ranks as medium-sized (0.01 to 0.1%). The chain is built from TRBV6-5 and TRBJ1-1; no clear D. The CDR3 runs 14 residues. The germline V gene encodes CDR1 MNHEY and CDR2 SVGAGI. V shed 2 bases and J shed 0 bases, with 7 bases lying between them. CDR3 DNA sequence: TGTGCCAGCAGTTACCTCGACGTGAACACTGAAGCTTTCTTT. It codes for CASSYLDVNTEAFF.

CDR3 in amino acids: CASSPRVTIGTEAFF. The CDR3, as DNA: TGTGCCAGTAGTCCCCGGGTCACCATCGGCACTGAAGCTTTCTTT. J is TRBJ1-1 and V is TRBV19; D not resolved. V was trimmed by 5 bases and J by 4 bases, leaving 17 bases between them. Germline V gene lookup returns CDR1 LNHDA and CDR2 SQIVND (reference sequence). The CDR3 extends over 15 amino acids. Supplemented by reference TRBV19 and TRBJ1-1, the full variable domain reads DGGITQSPKYLFRKEGQNVTLSCEQNLNHDAMYWYRQDPGQGLRLIYYSQIVNDFQKGDIAEGYSVSREKKESFPLTVTSAQKNPTAFYLCASSPRVTIGTEAFFGQGTRLTVV.

This rearrangement joins TRBV6-5 to TRBJ2-5, with D possibly TRBD2 on 6 matching bases. V was pared by 0 bases and J by 5 bases, with 13 bases between. CDR1 and CDR2 from the germline V gene are MNHEY and SVGAGI. The CDR3 has 15 amino acids. The CDR3 reads CASSYSGTARETQYF. The CDR3 bases are TGTGCCAGCAGTTACTCTGGGACTGCCAGGGAGACCCAGTACTTC.

This clone occurred a few times. The rearrangement joins TRBV5-1 to TRBJ2-7; tentatively, D is TRBD2 (5 bases). The V gene lost 2 bases and the J gene lost 3 bases, with 15 bases spanning the gap. The CDR3 covers 15 residues. In germline, CDR1 is SGHRS, CDR2 YFSETQ. In DNA form, the CDR3 reads TGCGCCAGCAGCTTAAACAACGGGATCAGCTACGAGCAGTACTTC. This sequence encodes CASSLNNGISYEQYF.